Listed here are 21 T cell receptor beta chains from one sample, sequenced in a study of T cell clonality in common variable immunodeficiency. Only in-frame clones appear in the TCRdb table, and some are missing; sequencing was by immunoSEQ multiplex PCR. This record lists some 38,000 clones, none seen once only, and the top ten clones contain about 9.5%. The sample comprised peripheral blood mononuclear cells. The receptors derive from a person aged 18-69 years in good health.

This clone occurred many times. The covered CDR3 bases are TGTGCCAGCAGCTTGGGGACAGGGACCAGCAACGAG. This codes for CASSLGTGTSNE. The CDR3 in full is CASSLGTGTSNEQYF. This chain connects TRBV5-5 to TRBJ2-7; 8 bases align to TRBD1. The observed sequence ends 3 residues before the CDR3 terminus, with the missing tail filled in from the germline J gene. In germline, CDR1 is SGHKS, CDR2 YYEKEE (reference sequence). After removal of 0 bases from V and 5 bases from J, the junction contained 7 bases not matched to a gene. The CDR3 totals 15 residues.

In its sample, this clone was seen a few times. The read ends 3 residues shy of where the CDR3 ends; the end is completed using the germline J gene. The chain joins TRBV2 to TRBJ1-1; TRBD1 aligns across 7 bases. The germline gives CDR1 SNHLY, CDR2 FYNNEI. The length of the CDR3 is 15 residues. V was clipped by 6 bases and J by 0 bases; unmatched bases: 7. This CDR3 reads CASRGGTVVNTEAFF. Partial CDR3 DNA: TGTGCCAGCAGGGGAGGGACAGTTGTGAACACTGAA.

Many counts were recorded for this clone. Partial CDR3 DNA: TGTGCCAGCAGTGGCCGGACTAGCGGGAGTGAGTATGAG. Its translation: CASSGRTSGSEYE. The CDR3 in full is CASSGRTSGSEYEQFF. This chain connects TRBV6-1 to TRBJ2-1, with TRBD2 matching over 13 bases. The read gets to within 3 residues of the CDR3 end, and the germline J gene fills in the rest. In germline, CDR1 is MNHNS, CDR2 SASEGT. There are 16 residues in the CDR3. With 4 bases clipped from V and 8 bases from J, the junction kept 8 bases outside the gene matches.

There are many counts of this clone. The DNA ends 3 residues before the CDR3 does, and the rest of the CDR3 is filled in from the germline J gene. The chain links TRBV10-3 to TRBJ1-5; 8 positions match TRBD1. With 6 bases clipped from V and 7 bases from J, the junction kept 5 bases outside the gene matches. CDR3 length: 13 amino acids. Germline V lookup: CDR1 ENHRY, CDR2 SYGVKD. The covered CDR3 bases are TGTGCCATCAGACAGGGGGATCGACAGCCC. This sequence encodes CAIRQGDRQP. The full-length CDR3 reads as CAIRQGDRQPQHF.

A few counts support this clone. Compared with germline, one end of the junction differs, possibly owing to a read error. The read terminates 3 residues ahead of where the CDR3 ends, so the germline J gene completes it. The rearrangement links TRBV7-7 to TRBJ2-5, with 9 bases that match TRBD2. The CDR3 consists of 13 residues. The germline CDR1 and CDR2 sequences are SSHAT and FNYEAQ (reference sequence). The CDR3 bases that were read are TGTGCTAGCAGCCCGACTAGCGGTGAGACC. This translates into CASSPTSGET. The whole CDR3 protein reads CASSPTSGETQYF.

This clone was counted ten times or more. The CDR3 goes on 3 residues after the read ends, and that part is filled in from the germline J gene. The genes are TRBV19 and TRBJ1-2; D is perhaps TRBD1 (6 bases). This CDR3 contains 15 residues. The germline CDR1 and CDR2 sequences are LNHDA and SQIVND (reference sequence). V lost 7 bases and J 4 bases, leaving 19 bases between the germline ends. The CDR3 loop is CASTSPRGQLYGYTF. The CDR3 bases that were read are TGTGCCAGTACCTCCCCCAGGGGCCAACTCTATGGC.

This clone has at least ten counts. The read comes to an end 3 residues before the CDR3 does, leaving the germline J gene to fill in the end. The rearrangement links TRBV7-3 to TRBJ2-7, with 7 bases aligning to TRBD1. Germline CDR1 reads SGHTA; CDR2 reads FQGTGA. Trimming took 5 bases from V and 0 from J; bases not matched to a gene: 4. The CDR3 covers 14 residues. CDR3 bases read: TGTGCCAGCAGCCCAGACAGGGCCTCCTACGAG. It encodes CASSPDRASYE. In full, the CDR3 reads CASSPDRASYEQYF. Supplemented by reference TRBV7-3 and TRBJ2-7, the full variable domain reads GAGVSQTPSNKVTEKGKYVELRCDPISGHTALYWYRQSLGQGPEFLIYFQGTGAADDSGLPNDRFFAVRPEGSVSTLKIQRTERGDSAVYLCASSPDRASYEQYFGPGTRLTVT.

This clone was counted many times. The CDR3 goes on 3 residues after the read ends, and that part is filled in from the germline J gene. V usage is TRBV10-1 and J usage is TRBJ2-1, with TRBD2 matching over 8 bases. Germline V lookup: CDR1 WNHNN, CDR2 SYGVQD (reference sequence). This CDR3 has 14 residues. V shed 5 bases and J 5 bases; nucleotides not matched to a gene: 5. The CDR3 loop is CASSSGSPNNEQFF. CDR3 DNA, as far as it was read: TGCGCCAGCAGTAGCGGGAGTCCCAACAATGAG.

This clone appeared many times. Here the CDR3 reads CASSASEAYEQYF. Incomplete CDR3 DNA: TGTGCCAGCAGTGCTAGCGAGGCCTACGAG. The rearrangement uses TRBV6-1 and TRBJ2-7; D is perhaps TRBD2 (6 bases). From the germline J gene comes the end of the CDR3, since the read stops 3 residues before it. Trimming removed 4 bases from V and 2 bases from J, with 9 bases in between. The germline gives CDR1 MNHNS, CDR2 SASEGT. The CDR3 has 13 amino acids.

This clone was picked up many times. The read ends 3 residues early relative to the CDR3; the germline J gene fills the gap. The chain couples TRBV14 to TRBJ2-1; 8 bases align to TRBD2. The CDR3 contains 16 residues. V lost 4 bases to trimming and J lost 2 bases; unmatched junction nucleotides: 7. CDR1 and CDR2 (germline): SGHDN, FVKESK. The CDR3 bases that were read are TGTGCCAGCAGCCCAAGGACTAGCCAAGCCTACAATGAG. Translation gives CASSPRTSQAYNE. The full CDR3 reads CASSPRTSQAYNEQFF.

At least ten counts were recorded for this clone. The read ends 3 residues shy of where the CDR3 ends; the end is completed using the germline J gene. The chain joins TRBV18 to TRBJ2-3; 11 bases map to TRBD2. J was trimmed by 3 bases and V by 3 bases; bases with no gene match: 2. The CDR3 extends over 15 amino acids. Germline V CDR1 and CDR2: KGHSH, LQKENI. The CDR3 loop is CASSPGLADTDTQYF. Partial CDR3 DNA: TGTGCCAGCTCACCGGGACTAGCGGATACAGATACG.

This clone was recorded many times. The sequenced fragment ends 3 residues before the CDR3 boundary, so the rest is inferred from the germline J gene. The chain has TRBV20-1 and TRBJ2-3; 11 bases agree with TRBD2. The CDR3 loop spans 16 amino acids. CDR1 and CDR2 from the germline V gene are DFQATT and SNEGSKA (reference sequence). The J segment lost 0 bases and the V segment lost 5 bases, leaving 7 bases of the junction unmatched. CDR3: CSAVPSSGRSTDTQYF. Incomplete CDR3 DNA: TGCAGTGCTGTCCCCTCTAGCGGGAGGAGCACAGATACG.

There are many counts of this clone. The read falls 3 residues short of the CDR3 end, and the missing part is taken from the germline J gene. This sequence joins TRBV13 and TRBJ1-2, with a weak D call TRBD1 (5 bases). V lost 5 bases and J lost 3, with 16 bases in between. The V gene's germline CDR1 is PRHDT and CDR2 FYEKMQ (reference sequence). The CDR3 extends over 15 amino acids. The chain's CDR3 is CASSKGVDSDYGYTF. The DNA read from the CDR3 is TGTGCCAGCAGCAAAGGGGTAGATTCCGACTATGGC.

This clone has only a few counts. Read sequence stops 3 residues before the CDR3 end, and the germline J gene provides the missing end. The genes are TRBV5-1 and TRBJ2-2; D could derive from TRBD1 or TRBD2 (5 bases each). The CDR3 has 18 amino acids. Germline V gives CDR1 SGHRS, CDR2 YFSETQ. The CDR3 reads CASSLGFFLGAQEEKLFF. The DNA read from the CDR3 is TGCGCCAGCAGCTTGGGTTTTTTTCTAGGGGCACAGGAGGAAAAG. Drawing the rest from reference TRBV5-1 and TRBJ2-2, the complete variable domain is KAGVTQTPRYLIKTRGQQVTLSCSPISGHRSVSWYQQTPGQGLQFLFEYFSETQRNKGNFPGRFSGRQFSNSRSEMNVSTLELGDSALYLCASSLGFFLGAQEEKLFFGEGSRLTVL.

This clone was seen at least ten times. The read halts 3 residues ahead of the CDR3 end, with the missing end drawn from the germline J gene. The chain has TRBV2 and TRBJ2-4, with TRBD2 identical over 7 bases. Germline assignment: CDR1 SNHLY and CDR2 FYNNEI. J was trimmed by 0 bases and V by 8 bases; bases with no gene match: 10. CDR3 length equals 16 residues. Partial CDR3 DNA: TGTGCCAGCGAGGGCGGGAGAGGATTAGCCAAAAACATT. Its protein is CASEGGRGLAKNI. In full, the CDR3 is CASEGGRGLAKNIQYF.

In this sample, this clone turned up many times. The CDR3 is cut off 3 residues early in the read; its end comes from the germline J gene. The rearrangement links TRBV5-1 to TRBJ2-7, with TRBD2 as a possible D gene (6 bases). Germline values: CDR1 SGHRS, CDR2 YFSETQ. V dropped 5 bases and J dropped 6 bases, with 15 bases sitting between them. This CDR3 is built from 13 residues. CDR3 sequence: CASSTTGEIEQYF. The covered CDR3 bases are TGCGCCAGCAGTACTACGGGGGAGATCGAG. The whole variable domain, filled in from reference TRBV5-1 and TRBJ2-7, reads KAGVTQTPRYLIKTRGQQVTLSCSPISGHRSVSWYQQTPGQGLQFLFEYFSETQRNKGNFPGRFSGRQFSNSRSEMNVSTLELGDSALYLCASSTTGEIEQYFGPGTRLTVT.

At least ten counts were recorded for this clone. With the read ending 3 residues before the CDR3 end, the germline J gene is used to fill in that end. The rearrangement joins TRBV20-1 to TRBJ2-1; unclear D gene. The CDR3 is 16 residues long. The germline V gene has CDR1 DFQATT and CDR2 SNEGSKA (reference sequence). V lost 1 base and J 0 bases, leaving 13 bases between the germline ends. The covered CDR3 bases are TGCAGTGCTAGAGGTGGTAGCTCTAGCTCCTACAATGAG. Encoded protein: CSARGGSSSSYNE. The full-length CDR3 reads as CSARGGSSSSYNEQFF.

In its sample, this clone was seen a few times. An end of the junction differs from the germline gene, which may be a read error. The read comes to an end 3 residues before the CDR3 does, leaving the germline J gene to fill in the end. Other DNA sequences in this sample translate to the same CDR3. This chain joins TRBV19 and TRBJ2-5; tentative D call: TRBD2 (6 bases). The CDR3 runs 14 residues. The germline gives CDR1 LNHDA, CDR2 SQIVND (reference sequence). CDR3 in amino acids: CASSIAGGRETQYF. The DNA read from the CDR3 is TGTGCCAGTAGCATAGCCGGGGGACGAGAGACC. The full variable domain, completed using reference TRBV19 and TRBJ2-5, is DGGITQSPKYLFRKEGQNVTLSCEQNLNHDAMYWYRQDPGQGLRLIYYSQIVNDFQKGDIAEGYSVSREKKESFPLTVTSAQKNPTAFYLCASSIAGGRETQYFGPGTRLLVL.

With respect to this clone: The read ends 3 residues early relative to the CDR3; the germline J gene fills the gap. The chain couples TRBV11-2 to TRBJ2-3; no definite D call. Trimming cost V 7 bases and J 0 bases, with 8 bases left between them. Germline CDR1 reads SGHAT; CDR2 reads FQNNGV. The CDR3 is 13 residues long. The CDR3 region is CASNRVSTDTQYF. CDR3 DNA (partial): TGTGCCAGCAACCGGGTTAGCACAGATACG.

Turning to this clone: The CDR3 goes on 3 residues after the read ends, and that part is filled in from the germline J gene. The chain employs TRBV6-1 and TRBJ1-2; weak D call: TRBD1 (5 bases). From germline, CDR1 is MNHNS and CDR2 SASEGT. The CDR3 is made up of 16 amino acids. CDR3 sequence reads: CASSEAGPPLFYDYTF. The part of the CDR3 DNA that was read is TGTGCCAGCAGTGAAGCGGGGCCCCCTTTATTTTACGAC.

This clone was found many times. The read falls 3 residues short of the CDR3 end, and the missing part is taken from the germline J gene. The V and J genes are TRBV10-1 and TRBJ1-2; D unclear. The CDR3 consists of 12 residues. Germline CDR1 reads WNHNN; CDR2 reads SYGVQD (reference sequence). This chain's CDR3 is CASKAGNQPYTF. The sequenced part of the CDR3 DNA is TGCGCCAGCAAAGCGGGTAATCAGCCC.